Each of the 9 T cell receptor beta chains below was sequenced from the same sample in a study of T cells after yellow fever vaccination. Each CDR3 protein gets one entry after TCRdb re-called the 5' RACE reads with MiXCR. The data hold a few hundred thousand distinct CDR3 sequences, with 3% to 4.5% observed a single time. Specimen: PBMCs, collected on the day of the yellow fever booster vaccination. The receptors originated from a man between 18 and 29 years old who received the YFV17D yellow fever vaccine.

At least ten counts were recorded for this clonotype. This rearrangement joins TRBV20-1 to TRBJ1-5, with no clear D. Trimming removed 3 bases from V and 1 base from J, with 4 bases in between. The CDR3 extends over 12 amino acids. In germline, CDR1 is DFQATT, CDR2 SNEGSKA (reference sequence). CDR3 residues: CSARESNQPQHF. Written as DNA, the CDR3 is TGCAGTGCTAGGGAGAGCAATCAGCCCCAGCATTTT.

This clonotype appeared many times. The chain employs TRBV4-3 and TRBJ1-2; TRBD1 matches 8 bases. The J segment lost 7 bases and the V segment lost 4 bases, leaving 5 bases of the junction unmatched. CDR3 size: 13 residues. Germline CDR1 and CDR2: LGHNA and YSLEER. CDR3 DNA sequence: TGCGCCAGCAGCCCGCAGGGGGCAGCTGGCTACACCTTC. Its protein product is CASSPQGAAGYTF.

This chain uses TRBV7-2 with TRBJ2-6; 11 nucleotides match TRBD1. V gave up 5 bases and J gave up 6 bases; unmatched junction bases: 6. The CDR3 contains 16 residues. The germline V gene has CDR1 SGHTA and CDR2 FQGNSA. This CDR3 is CASSPWTGGEANVLTF. In nucleotides, the CDR3 is TGTGCCAGCAGCCCCTGGACAGGGGGCGAGGCCAACGTCCTGACTTTC.

This clonotype was found many times. This sequence joins TRBV6-2 or TRBV6-3 and TRBJ1-1; D is unclear. Trimming shortened V by 0 bases and J by 1 base, and 6 bases separated the two germline ends. Looked up from germline, CDR1 is MNHEY and CDR2 is SVGEGT. The CDR3 is 14 amino acids. As DNA, the CDR3 is TGTGCCAGCAGTTACTCGGGAGGGAACACTGAAGCTTTCTTT. It encodes CASSYSGGNTEAFF.

This clonotype was detected many times. This chain links TRBV28 with TRBJ1-1; 8 bases are shared with TRBD1. From germline, CDR1 is MDHEN and CDR2 SYDVKM. Germline trimming cut 6 bases from V and 6 bases from J; bases unmatched to any gene: 9. The CDR3 extends over 14 amino acids. The CDR3 bases are TGTGCCAGCAGAGACGGACAGGGTGCGGCTGAAGCTTTCTTT. Residues: CASRDGQGAAEAFF.

This clonotype was counted many times. V and J are TRBV19 and TRBJ1-5; D remains ambiguous. Germline assignment: CDR1 LNHDA and CDR2 SQIVND (reference sequence). The germline V and J ends were trimmed by 4 bases and 5 bases, with 6 bases remaining between them. The CDR3 covers 12 residues. The chain's CDR3 is CASSKQYQPQHF. The CDR3 DNA is TGTGCCAGTAGTAAACAATATCAGCCCCAGCATTTT.

This clonotype was detected many times. V is TRBV7-2 and J is TRBJ2-1; D not resolved. Germline-derived CDR1 and CDR2 are SGHTA and FQGNSA. V dropped 8 bases and J dropped 10 bases, with 33 bases sitting between them. The length of the CDR3 is 18 residues. The CDR3 is CASLHTETNRVGVGEQFF. CDR3 nucleotide sequence: TGTGCCAGCCTGCATACAGAGACCAATCGAGTCGGTGTAGGGGAGCAGTTCTTC.

The chain links TRBV12-3 or TRBV12-4 to TRBJ1-2; D is unresolved. V was shortened by 6 bases and J by 4 bases, with 15 bases between the two germline ends. This CDR3 is built from 14 residues. CDR3 bases: TGTGCCAGCAGCCAGCGGCGAGCGAGCTATGGCTACACCTTC. This translates into CASSQRRASYGYTF.

This clonotype has more than one count but fewer than ten. For the CDR3, the DNA is TGCAGCGTCTCCCCCGGAGGGGGCTATGGCTACACCTTC. Its translation: CSVSPGGGYGYTF. V gene TRBV29-1 combines with J gene TRBJ1-2, with D possibly being TRBD1 (6 bases). The CDR3 is 13 residues long. Trimming stripped 6 bases from V and 4 bases from J, with 15 bases between. Germline-derived CDR1 and CDR2 are SQVTM and ANQGSEA.